Each of the 21 T cell receptor beta chains below was sequenced from the same sample in a study of T cells in Graves' hyperthyroidism and ophthalmopathy. RNA transcripts gave rise to amplified TCR beta CDR3 regions. When the TCR CDR3 underwent first-round RT-PCR, the HTBI primer set was used. TCRdb itself ran the multiplex PCR reads through MiXCR, one entry per CDR3 protein. The profile covers 550,000 to 700,000 distinct CDR3 sequences, with around 45% appearing a single time and roughly 20% taken by the ten largest. The sequenced sample consisted of peripheral blood or thyroid tissue (not recorded which). These receptors were obtained from an adult woman with Graves' disease, either hyperthyroidism or ophthalmopathy (not recorded which).

The chain carries TRBV20-1 and TRBJ2-7, with 8 bases fitting TRBD1. The CDR3 runs 21 residues. V trimming: 2 bases; J trimming: 2 bases; junction bases outside the gene matches: 26. Germline CDR1 reads DFQATT; CDR2 reads SNEGSKA (reference sequence). The CDR3, as DNA: TGCAGTGCTAGATGGGGCAGGGGGCTGGATAAATCACCCCTCGGTGCCTACGAGCAGTACTTC. Protein sequence: CSARWGRGLDKSPLGAYEQYF.

As DNA, the CDR3 is TGTGCCAGCAGCCCAGTGGTGGGACTTCAAGAGACCCAGTACTTC. Translating gives CASSPVVGLQETQYF. V gene TRBV7-9 combines with J gene TRBJ2-5; TRBD2 might be the D (6 bases). The CDR3 is made up of 15 amino acids. Trimming took 5 bases from V and 2 from J, leaving 15 bases between them. Per germline, CDR1 SEHNR and CDR2 FQNEAQ (reference sequence).

The chain carries TRBV7-3 and TRBJ2-5; D is perhaps TRBD2 (7 bases). This CDR3 has 19 amino acids. Germline CDR1 SGHTA, CDR2 FQGTGA. V was trimmed by 5 bases and J by 0 bases, leaving 25 bases between them. In DNA form, the CDR3 reads TGTGCCAGCAGCCCCACGCAGGGGAGGGCGATTGAAAACCAAGAGACCCAGTACTTC. Translated, it gives CASSPTQGRAIENQETQYF.

This clonotype showed up just a few times. The chain joins TRBV2 to TRBJ2-3, with D perhaps being TRBD1 or TRBD2 (5 bases each). Germline V gene sequence: CDR1 SNHLY, CDR2 FYNNEI. Trimming removed 10 bases at V and 5 bases at J, with 16 bases between. CDR3 length: 13 amino acids. The CDR3 coding sequence is TGTGCCACCAATGACGAGGGGAGAGATACGCAGTATTTT. It encodes CATNDEGRDTQYF.

The chain couples TRBV11-2 to TRBJ1-1; tentatively, D is TRBD1 (5 bases). CDR3 length equals 15 residues. V was clipped by 5 bases and J by 2 bases, with 15 bases between them. CDR1 and CDR2 from the germline V gene are SGHAT and FQNNGV. CDR3 in DNA: TGTGCCAGCAGCCCACGTGGGACGACAAACACTGAAGCTTTCTTT. Amino acid sequence: CASSPRGTTNTEAFF. The full variable domain, its missing parts supplied by reference TRBV11-2 and TRBJ1-1, is EAGVAQSPRYKIIEKRQSVAFWCNPISGHATLYWYQQILGQGPKLLIQFQNNGVVDDSQLPKDRFSAERLKGVDSTLKIQPAKLEDSAVYLCASSPRGTTNTEAFFGQGTRLTVV.

The sample holds many counts of this clonotype. V gene TRBV12-3 or TRBV12-4 combines with J gene TRBJ2-6, with D unclear. Trimming removed 6 bases at V and 4 bases at J, with 19 bases between. The CDR3 totals 17 residues. In DNA, the CDR3 is TGTGCCAGCAGGGAAGAGTTGAGGCCAACGGGGGCCAACGTCCTGACTTTC. Translating it yields CASREELRPTGANVLTF.

This clonotype was counted ten times or more. The J gene is TRBJ1-6, the V gene TRBV13; no definite D call. This CDR3 is 14 amino acids long. V was pared by 5 bases and J by 1 base, with 6 bases between. CDR1 and CDR2 from the germline V gene are PRHDT and FYEKMQ (reference sequence). The CDR3 here is CASSQGSYNSPLHF. CDR3 nucleotides: TGTGCCAGCAGCCAAGGGTCCTATAATTCACCCCTCCACTTT.

There are many counts of this clonotype. The genes are TRBV2 and TRBJ1-5; tentative D call: TRBD1 (6 bases). Germline V gene sequence: CDR1 SNHLY, CDR2 FYNNEI. The CDR3 has 13 amino acids. Trimming pared 10 bases from V and 5 bases from J, leaving 15 bases between. The CDR3 bases are TGTGCCACCCGAGGACAGTCACATCAGCCCCAGCATTTT. Amino acids: CATRGQSHQPQHF.

The sample holds many counts of this clonotype. This sequence joins TRBV5-6 and TRBJ2-7; unclear D gene. Germline values: CDR1 SGHDT, CDR2 YYEEEE. V gave up 0 bases and J gave up 3 bases, with 10 bases separating them. This CDR3 contains 14 residues. The chain's CDR3 is CASSLVQQVYEQYF. The DNA for the CDR3 is TGTGCCAGCAGCTTGGTTCAGCAAGTCTACGAGCAGTACTTC. Full variable domain (remainder filled in from reference TRBV5-6 and TRBJ2-7): DAGVTQSPTHLIKTRGQQVTLRCSPKSGHDTVSWYQQALGQGPQFIFQYYEEEERQRGNFPDRFSGHQFPNYSSELNVNALLLGDSALYLCASSLVQQVYEQYFGPGTRLTVT.

Comment on this clonotype: The junction does not match germline at one end; this may be a read error. The chain combines TRBV10-3 with TRBJ1-2; 7 bases line up with TRBD1. This CDR3 is 14 amino acids long. CDR1 ENHRY and CDR2 SYGVKD come from the germline V gene. The CDR3 DNA follows: TGTGCCAGCAGTTTAGGCCAGGGGGTATCTGGCCACACCTTC. Amino acids: CASSLGQGVSGHTF.

This clonotype appeared many times. The chain employs TRBV20-1 and TRBJ2-5; 8 positions match TRBD2. Germline CDR1 and CDR2: DFQATT and SNEGSKA (reference sequence). CDR3 length: 13 amino acids. Written as DNA, the CDR3 is TGCTCCAGCCCTAGCGGGTACCAAGAGACCCAGTACTTC. It is translated as CSSPSGYQETQYF.

J is TRBJ1-2 and V is TRBV7-9, with TRBD1 matching 9 bases. Germline loops: CDR1 SEHNR, CDR2 FQNEAQ (reference sequence). V was clipped by 3 bases and J by 7 bases; unmatched bases: 3. The CDR3 loop spans 13 amino acids. Here the CDR3 reads CASSFPDRGGYTF. The CDR3 DNA follows: TGTGCCAGCAGCTTCCCGGACAGGGGTGGCTACACCTTC.

This clonotype was detected many times. At one end, the junction sequence differs from germline, possibly due to a read error. In DNA form, the CDR3 reads TGTGCCAGTAGTATGGTCAGCCAGAACACTAAAGCTTTCTTT. Its translation: CASSMVSQNTKAFF. The V call is TRBV19, the J call TRBJ1-1; D ambiguous. Germline V lookup: CDR1 LNHDA, CDR2 SQIVND (reference sequence). The CDR3 consists of 14 residues.

For this clonotype: This may come from a read error, since a much larger clone is one base off. The chain has TRBV7-2 and TRBJ2-7; 8 bases fit TRBD1. V dropped 1 base and J dropped 3; count of bases not matched to a gene: 5. This CDR3 region has 15 residues. Germline lookup yields CDR1 SGHTA and CDR2 FQGNSA. The CDR3: CASSLGGTGRYEQYF. Written as DNA, the CDR3 is TGTGCCAGCAGCTTAGGCGGGACAGGACGCTACGAGCAGTACTTC.

This clonotype was found many times. The V gene is TRBV2, the J gene TRBJ2-5; 11 bases align to TRBD2. The length of the CDR3 is 15 residues. Germline CDR1 reads SNHLY; CDR2 reads FYNNEI. V shed 7 bases, J shed 1 base, and the junction held 5 bases outside the gene matches. The CDR3 sequence is CASKVTSGIQETQYF. The CDR3 DNA is TGTGCCAGCAAGGTGACTAGCGGGATCCAAGAGACCCAGTACTTC.

This chain connects TRBV9 to TRBJ1-1, with D perhaps matching TRBD1 (5 bases). The CDR3 spans 16 residues. Per germline, CDR1 SGDLS and CDR2 YYNGEE. V was shortened by 5 bases and J by 0 bases, with 17 bases between the two germline ends. DNA of the CDR3: TGTGCCAGCAGTGACTCGACGGGGGATCTGAACACTGAAGCTTTCTTT. This codes for CASSDSTGDLNTEAFF.

As to this clonotype: Just one base apart from a much larger clone, this may be a read error. The chain combines TRBV7-9 with TRBJ1-2; tentatively, D is TRBD1 (5 bases). CDR1 SEHNR and CDR2 FQNEAQ come from the germline V gene (reference sequence). CDR3 length: 17 residues. V was pared by 6 bases and J by 6 bases, with 26 bases between. The CDR3 sequence is CASRPPRGGSPRDGYTF. The DNA of the CDR3 is TGTGCCAGCAGGCCCCCCCGGGGGGGGTCTCCCAGAGATGGCTACACCTTC.

Many counts were recorded for this clonotype. The chain uses TRBV28 and TRBJ2-7, with D unresolved. The CDR3 totals 14 residues. CDR1 is MDHEN and CDR2 is SYDVKM in the germline V gene. Deletions cut 5 bases from V and 1 base from J, with 12 bases between. DNA for the CDR3: TGTGCCAGCAGTCCCAACCTAATGTCCTACGAGCAGTACTTC. This translates into CASSPNLMSYEQYF.

This clonotype was picked up one time. This sequence joins TRBV9 and TRBJ1-5; 7 nucleotides agree with TRBD1. CDR3 size: 16 residues. After removal of 3 bases from V and 0 bases from J, the junction contained 6 bases not matched to a gene. Germline CDR1 reads SGDLS; CDR2 reads YYNGEE. The CDR3 coding sequence is TGTGCCAGCAGCGCGAGACAGGGTTATAGCAATCAGCCCCAGCATTTT. Amino acid sequence: CASSARQGYSNQPQHF.

The count of this clonotype is one. The chain has TRBV29-1 and TRBJ1-4, with 7 bases fitting TRBD1. CDR1 SQVTM and CDR2 ANQGSEA come from the germline V gene. J was trimmed by 4 bases and V by 7 bases; bases with no gene match: 3. The CDR3 sequence is 12 residues long. The CDR3, as DNA: TGCAGCGCAGGGGGAAATAATGAAAAACTGTTTTTT. Translated: CSAGGNNEKLFF.

The chain has TRBV15 and TRBJ2-7, with D unresolved. There are 15 residues in the CDR3. Germline loops: CDR1 LNHNV, CDR2 YYDKDF (reference sequence). V was trimmed by 1 base and J by 3 bases, leaving 13 bases between them. CDR3 amino acids: CATSRVGVAGYEQYF. Written as DNA, the CDR3 is TGTGCCACCAGCAGAGTTGGGGTGGCTGGCTACGAGCAGTACTTC.